Following are 7 T cell receptor beta chains from one sample sequenced in a study of blood T cells in healthy people across ages. Primed by a sample-barcoded 5' primer and a J-beta primer mix, a second PCR proceeded for roughly 7 to 11 cycles. TCRdb processed the 5' RACE reads anew with MiXCR; each CDR3 protein has one entry. Here the sample spans 650,000 to 700,000 distinct CDR3 sequences, less than 40% being singletons. Sequencing was done on a sample of blood. The source of these receptors is a woman over 75 in good health.

This clonotype was found a few times. The chain uses TRBV20-1 and TRBJ1-5, with a tentative D call TRBD1 (5 bases). Germline V gene sequence: CDR1 DFQATT, CDR2 SNEGSKA (reference sequence). The CDR3 has 11 amino acids. Trimming left V 1 base short and J 8 bases short, with 6 bases between. The CDR3: CSARVGEPQHF. The CDR3 nucleotides are TGCAGTGCTAGAGTAGGGGAGCCCCAGCATTTT.

This clonotype has at least ten counts. V is TRBV3-1 and J is TRBJ1-2, with D unclear. The ends were cut back, 0 bases at V and 8 bases at J, with 10 bases in the middle. The length of the CDR3 is 13 residues. Germline assignment: CDR1 LGHDT and CDR2 YNNKEL (reference sequence). The CDR3 DNA reads TGTGCCAGCAGCCAAGAAGGAGGAGGGGGCTACACCTTC. This codes for CASSQEGGGGYTF. Full variable domain (missing parts from reference TRBV3-1 and TRBJ1-2): DTAVSQTPKYLVTQMGNDKSIKCEQNLGHDTMYWYKQDSKKFLKIMFSYNNKELIINETVPNRFSPKSPDKAHLNLHINSLELGDSAVYFCASSQEGGGGYTFGSGTRLTVV.

In regard to this clonotype: A read error may explain this, as a much larger clone is one base away. This chain joins TRBV6-2 or TRBV6-3 and TRBJ2-3; TRBD2 is a possible D gene (6 bases). The CDR3 sequence is 16 residues long. Germline lookup yields CDR1 MNHEY and CDR2 SVGEGT. Written as DNA, the CDR3 is TGTGCCAGCAGTTACTGGGGAAGAACTAGCACAGATATGCAGTATTTT. This gives the protein CASSYWGRTSTDMQYF.

This clonotype was counted many times. The chain combines TRBV7-9 with TRBJ2-5, with TRBD2 as a possible D gene (5 bases). Germline V gene sequence: CDR1 SEHNR, CDR2 FQNEAQ (reference sequence). The V gene lost 10 bases and the J gene lost 4 bases, with 16 bases spanning the gap. The CDR3 runs to 13 residues. CDR3 DNA: TGTGCCACTGCTAAGGGCAGCGGAGAGACCCAGTACTTC. This encodes CATAKGSGETQYF.

There are many counts of this clonotype. V and J are TRBV29-1 and TRBJ2-3; no definite D call. Germline lookup yields CDR1 SQVTM and CDR2 ANQGSEA. The CDR3 has 11 amino acids. V lost 1 base, J lost 7 bases, and 6 bases lay in between. The CDR3 loop is CSVEGPYTQYF. In DNA, the CDR3 is TGCAGCGTTGAAGGCCCCTATACGCAGTATTTT.

The sample holds many counts of this clonotype. A junction boundary mismatches the germline segment, possibly from a read error. V usage is TRBV7-7 and J usage is TRBJ2-7; D gene unclear. There are 12 residues in the CDR3. In germline, CDR1 is SSHAT, CDR2 FNYEAQ (reference sequence). DNA for the CDR3: TGTGCTAGCAGCTTAATTAAGGGCGAGCAGTACTTC. Its protein is CASSLIKGEQYF.

The V and J genes are TRBV5-6 and TRBJ2-1; D may be TRBD1 (6 bases). There are 15 residues in the CDR3. With 4 bases removed from V and 1 base from J, the gap between germline ends came to 12 bases. Germline V gene data show CDR1 as SGHDT and CDR2 as YYEEEE. The DNA of the CDR3 is TGTGCCAGCAGCCCCCGACAGGTTTCCTACAATGAGCAGTTCTTC. Translated, it gives CASSPRQVSYNEQFF.